This entry features one TCR beta chain sequence. The ends were cut back, 2 bases at V and 2 bases at J, with 13 bases in the middle. Germline assignment: CDR1 SGDLS and CDR2 YYNGEE. This CDR3 spans 15 amino acids. This sample is drawn from a study of CD8+CD57+ T cells in acquired aplastic anemia. CDR3 and TCR beta VDJ profiling relied on a genomic DNA template. TCRdb re-called the reads through MiXCR, storing one row per CDR3 protein. There are some 180,000 distinct CDR3 sequences in the sample; less than 55% occur only once, and under 3.5% lies in the top ten. This receptor was taken from a human donor in good health. Sequenced material: sorted CD4+, CD8+, or CD8+CD57+ T cells (not recorded which) from PBMCs. V is TRBV9 and J is TRBJ1-1; weak D call: TRBD1 (6 bases). CDR3 residues: CASSVATGLNTEAFF. In DNA form, the CDR3 reads TGTGCCAGCAGCGTCGCGACAGGACTCAACACTGAAGCTTTCTTT.